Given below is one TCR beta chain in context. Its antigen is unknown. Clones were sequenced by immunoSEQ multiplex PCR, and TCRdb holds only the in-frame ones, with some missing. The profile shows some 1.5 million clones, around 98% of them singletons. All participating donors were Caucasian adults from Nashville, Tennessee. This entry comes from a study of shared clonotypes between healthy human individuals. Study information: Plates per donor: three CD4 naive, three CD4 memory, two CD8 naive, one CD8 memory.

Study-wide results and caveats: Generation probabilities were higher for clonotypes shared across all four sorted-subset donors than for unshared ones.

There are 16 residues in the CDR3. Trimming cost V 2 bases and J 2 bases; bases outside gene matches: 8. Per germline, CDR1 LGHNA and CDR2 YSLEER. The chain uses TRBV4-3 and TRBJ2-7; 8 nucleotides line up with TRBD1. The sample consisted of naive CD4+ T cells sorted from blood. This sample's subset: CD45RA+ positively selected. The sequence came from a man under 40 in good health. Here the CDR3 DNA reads TGCGCCAGCAGCCAATTTACCGGGACAGGAACCTACGAGCAGTACTTC. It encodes CASSQFTGTGTYEQYF.